This TCR beta chain was retrieved from a study of CD8 T cells in ankylosing spondylitis. TCRdb used MiXCR to reprocess the 5' RACE reads, holding one entry per CDR3 protein. The repertoire has about 360,000 distinct CDR3 sequences, around 20% of them found once; the top ten carry around 13%. Deletions cut 2 bases from V and 3 bases from J, with 11 bases between. This CDR3 region has 14 residues. The germline CDR1 and CDR2 sequences are SGHAT and FQNNGV. Sequenced input: blood, either unsorted or a sorted T cell fraction (not recorded which). The chain couples TRBV11-2 to TRBJ2-7; possible D gene TRBD2, 5 bases. The clonotype was recovered from a male donor with ankylosing spondylitis or in good health (not recorded which). Here the CDR3 reads CASSLFKGSYEQYF. DNA of the CDR3: TGTGCCAGCAGCTTATTCAAAGGGAGCTACGAGCAGTACTTC.